In this sample, the clone carrying this T cell receptor beta chain turned up once. The target antigen is unknown. These data belong to a study of shared clonotypes between healthy human individuals. Trimming cost V 0 bases and J 2 bases; bases outside gene matches: 8. The V gene's germline CDR1 is GTSNPN and CDR2 SVGIG (reference sequence). The CDR3 is made up of 17 amino acids. Deep-level assay runs were performed. Investigators spread the genomic DNA of each subset evenly over several immunoSEQ plates. The table came from immunoSEQ multiplex PCR; TCRdb's copy has only in-frame clones and leaves some out. The repertoire includes 2,100,000 or so clones, approximately 95% of them detected once, and less than 0.15% sits in the top ten. Study conclusions and caveats: In general, naive subsets displayed greater estimated richness than memory subsets did. Clonotype sharing among donors was thought likely to change with sequencing depth.

The receptor comes from a man between 18 and 35 years old in good health. The sample taken for sequencing was naive CD4+ T cells sorted from blood. Noted subset: CD45RA+ positively selected. V usage is TRBV30 and J usage is TRBJ1-5; 9 bases fit TRBD1. The CDR3 DNA reads TGTGCCTGGAGTGTACTCCGCACAGGGGGCGGCAATCAGCCCCAGCATTTT. As protein: CAWSVLRTGGGNQPQHF.